The 24 T cell receptor beta chains below were found in one sample sequenced in a study of regulatory T cells in long-lasting Graves disease. Arm-PCR of CDR3 regions and iRepertoire HTBI primers were the basis on which TCR beta libraries were built. Each CDR3 protein gets one entry after TCRdb re-called the multiplex PCR reads with MiXCR. The sample lists 350,000 to 450,000 distinct CDR3 sequences, just under 15% seen once, with 15% to 20% in the top ten. Time point described: newly diagnosed GD, antithyroid drugs for less than 3 months. Extracted PBMC RNA gave rise to the TCR library. These data also featured in a second study, about T cells in Graves' hyperthyroidism and ophthalmopathy.

The source material was peripheral blood mononuclear cells (PBMCs), sampled at new diagnosis, from a patient treated with antithyroid drugs. The receptor source for this set is a woman in her thirties with Graves disease.

The gene calls are TRBV12-3 or TRBV12-4 and TRBJ1-2; no reliable D call. The CDR3 covers 14 residues. V was cut by 6 bases and J by 4 bases, with 15 bases left in between. CDR3 DNA sequence: TGTGCCAGCAGCCCTACGGTTAGCCCCTATGGCTACACCTTC. Its translation: CASSPTVSPYGYTF.

In its sample, this clonotype was seen many times. J is TRBJ1-5 and V is TRBV3-1, with D unclear. This CDR3 is 13 amino acids long. Germline-derived CDR1 and CDR2 are LGHDT and YNNKEL (reference sequence). The V gene lost 0 bases and the J gene lost 5 bases, with 5 bases spanning the gap. The CDR3 sequence is CASSQDLDQPQHF. CDR3 nucleotides: TGTGCCAGCAGCCAAGATTTGGATCAGCCCCAGCATTTT.

This clonotype was seen repeatedly, ten times or more. The V gene is TRBV7-9, the J gene TRBJ2-7; the D gene is possibly TRBD1 (6 bases). The germline V gene has CDR1 SEHNR and CDR2 FQNEAQ (reference sequence). The CDR3 extends over 14 amino acids. The ends were cut back, 1 base at V and 2 bases at J, with 9 bases in the middle. The CDR3 spells CASSLGSGAYEQYF. In DNA, the CDR3 is TGTGCCAGCAGCTTAGGGTCAGGGGCCTACGAGCAGTACTTC.

This clonotype came up a few times. The rearrangement uses TRBV5-8 and TRBJ2-3; D is unresolved. The CDR3 extends over 12 amino acids. V was clipped by 9 bases and J by 1 base, with 9 bases between them. Germline assignment: CDR1 SGHTS and CDR2 YDEGEE. The CDR3 DNA sequence: TGTGCCACGGCAATGGGCACAGATACGCAGTATTTT. It yields the protein CATAMGTDTQYF.

The chain employs TRBV9 and TRBJ2-7, with D possibly called TRBD1 or TRBD2 (5 bases each). The CDR3 contains 13 residues. Germline V lookup: CDR1 SGDLS, CDR2 YYNGEE. V lost 4 bases and J 3 bases, leaving 11 bases between the germline ends. The DNA of the CDR3 is TGTGCCAGCAGCCGGGACCCTGGCTACGAGCAGTACTTC. It yields the protein CASSRDPGYEQYF.

The genes are TRBV12-3 or TRBV12-4 and TRBJ1-3; 8 nucleotides match TRBD1. The V and J ends lost 6 bases and 2 bases, in that order; junction bases with no gene match: 6. The CDR3 loop spans 15 amino acids. The CDR3 nucleotides read TGTGCCAGCAGCGACAGGGGTTCCCCTGGAAACACCATATATTTT. Its translation: CASSDRGSPGNTIYF.

Of note for this clonotype: A read error may account for a junction end that differs from germline. This sequence joins TRBV11-1 and TRBJ2-2; TRBD2 might be the D (6 bases). The CDR3 runs 15 residues. Germline CDR1 is SGHAT and CDR2 is FQDESV (reference sequence). CDR3 coding DNA: TGTGCCAGCACCCGGCCGGGGGTTAACACCGGGAAGCTGTTTTTT. Its protein is CASTRPGVNTGKLFF.

Details on this clonotype: Since a much larger clone is just one base distant, this may be a read error. The chain employs TRBV10-1 and TRBJ2-1; D remains unclear. The tail of the sequence fits TRBJ2-5 better, so the J call may be wrong. Germline-derived CDR1 and CDR2 are WNHNN and SYGVQD (reference sequence). CDR3 length: 14 residues. This chain's CDR3 is CASSESWGQETQYF. The CDR3 region has the DNA TGCGCCAGCAGTGAGTCATGGGGCCAAGAGACCCAGTACTTC.

This clonotype was counted many times. The chain joins TRBV20-1 to TRBJ2-2; maybe TRBD2 (5 bases). Germline V CDR1 and CDR2: DFQATT, SNEGSKA (reference sequence). V shed 2 bases and J shed 6 bases, with 19 bases lying between them. The CDR3 is 16 amino acids. In DNA, the CDR3 is TGCAGTGCTAGACGGGGTTGGGTCGGTTCCCCCGGGGAGCTGTTTTTT. As protein: CSARRGWVGSPGELFF.

As concerns this clonotype: With a much larger clone just one base away, this may be a read error. The gene calls are TRBV5-1 and TRBJ2-1; 10 bases line up with TRBD2. The V gene's germline CDR1 is SGHRS and CDR2 YFSETQ. With V trimmed by 4 bases and J by 10 bases, 23 bases remained unmatched. The CDR3 extends over 19 amino acids. The DNA of the CDR3 is TGCGCCAGCAGCGCCTCGGGACTAGCGTCTCATCGCAAATCCTACGAGCAGTTCTTC. Translating gives CASSASGLASHRKSYEQFF. Filled out from reference TRBV5-1 and TRBJ2-1, the complete variable domain reads KAGVTQTPRYLIKTRGQQVTLSCSPISGHRSVSWYQQTPGQGLQFLFEYFSETQRNKGNFPGRFSGRQFSNSRSEMNVSTLELGDSALYLCASSASGLASHRKSYEQFFGPGTRLTVL.

The rearrangement links TRBV28 to TRBJ1-5; TRBD1 aligns across 8 bases. The CDR3 loop spans 15 amino acids. V shed 4 bases, J shed 5 bases, and the junction held 7 bases outside the gene matches. Germline values: CDR1 MDHEN, CDR2 SYDVKM. The chain's CDR3 is CASSSTGTGYQPQHF. Written as DNA, the CDR3 is TGTGCCAGCAGTTCAACCGGGACAGGTTATCAGCCCCAGCATTTT.

At least ten counts were recorded for this clonotype. V is TRBV6-1 and J is TRBJ2-7; 9 bases align to TRBD1. The CDR3 extends over 14 amino acids. Trimming took 6 bases from V and 2 from J; bases not matched to a gene: 5. The germline V gene has CDR1 MNHNS and CDR2 SASEGT. Here the CDR3 reads CASRPGQGPYEQYF. In DNA form, the CDR3 reads TGTGCCAGCAGACCGGGACAGGGACCCTACGAGCAGTACTTC.

CDR3 sequence reads: CASTGTGMVQPQHF. The CDR3 nucleotides are TGTGCCAGTACCGGGACAGGAATGGTGCAGCCCCAGCATTTT. The chain links TRBV19 to TRBJ1-5; TRBD1 matches 8 bases. Per the germline V gene, CDR1 is LNHDA and CDR2 is SQIVND (reference sequence). The CDR3 runs 14 residues. J was trimmed by 7 bases and V by 7 bases; bases with no gene match: 9.

This rearrangement joins TRBV3-1 to TRBJ1-3; D gene uncertain. V was cut by 4 bases and J by 0 bases, with 10 bases left in between. CDR3 length equals 15 residues. Germline assignment: CDR1 LGHDT and CDR2 YNNKEL (reference sequence). DNA of the CDR3: TGTGCCAGCAGCCCGATTTCATACTCTGGAAACACCATATATTTT. Its translation: CASSPISYSGNTIYF.

This clonotype was seen ten or more times. The V call is TRBV6-1, the J call TRBJ2-2; D unresolved. Germline assignment: CDR1 MNHNS and CDR2 SASEGT. The CDR3 is 15 amino acids. V lost 1 base and J 1 base, leaving 7 bases between the germline ends. CDR3 in amino acids: CASSEETGNTGELFF. DNA for the CDR3: TGTGCCAGCAGTGAAGAGACGGGGAACACCGGGGAGCTGTTTTTT.

This clonotype was counted many times. The rearrangement links TRBV5-1 to TRBJ2-1; 7 bases are shared with TRBD1. CDR1 and CDR2 (germline): SGHRS, YFSETQ. Trimming removed 5 bases from V and 6 bases from J; junction bases left unmatched: 8. The CDR3 is made up of 14 amino acids. This chain's CDR3 is CASRPPGQSNEQFF. Written as DNA, the CDR3 is TGCGCCAGCAGGCCACCGGGACAGAGCAATGAGCAGTTCTTC.

This clonotype was counted many times. The rearrangement uses TRBV7-3 and TRBJ2-5; D unresolved. The CDR3 is 13 amino acids. V was cut by 5 bases and J by 4 bases, with 11 bases left in between. Germline V gene lookup returns CDR1 SGHTA and CDR2 FQGTGA. CDR3 sequence (DNA): TGTGCCAGCAGCCGGGCCCGGTCAGAGACCCAGTACTTC. Translation: CASSRARSETQYF.

This clonotype was picked up many times. The chain is built from TRBV7-9 and TRBJ2-6, with a possible D match to TRBD2 (5 bases). V shed 4 bases and J shed 1 base, with 11 bases lying between them. CDR1 is SEHNR and CDR2 is FQNEAQ in the germline V gene (reference sequence). This CDR3 region has 16 residues. The CDR3 region is CASSSRGLSGANVLTF. CDR3 DNA sequence: TGTGCCAGCAGCTCACGAGGACTTTCTGGGGCCAACGTCCTGACTTTC.

This clonotype was detected only a few times. The V call is TRBV6-1, the J call TRBJ1-3, with D maybe TRBD1 (6 bases). The V end was cut by 3 bases, the J end by 0 bases, with 9 bases between. This CDR3 region has 15 residues. Germline assignment: CDR1 MNHNS and CDR2 SASEGT. CDR3 DNA: TGTGCCAGCAGTGATCGACAGGCCTCTGGAAACACCATATATTTT. As protein: CASSDRQASGNTIYF.

The chain employs TRBV6-1 and TRBJ2-4, with TRBD2 identical over 9 bases. CDR3 size: 20 residues. Losses at the gene ends were 2 bases for V and 1 base for J; bases not matched to a gene: 15. Looked up from germline, CDR1 is MNHNS and CDR2 is SASEGT. Here the CDR3 DNA reads TGTGCCAGCAGTGAAACTTCGGCCCTTAGCGGGAGTCTCGCCAAAAACATTCAGTACTTC. Encoded protein: CASSETSALSGSLAKNIQYF.

This sequence joins TRBV24-1 and TRBJ1-2, with TRBD1 matching over 9 bases. The V segment lost 4 bases and the J segment 8 bases; nucleotides outside the gene matches: 10. Germline CDR1 is KGHDR and CDR2 is SFDVKD. This CDR3 is 15 amino acids long. CDR3 coding DNA: TGTGCCACCAGTGAACCGGGACAGGGTGTTTGGGGCTACACCTTC. Its translation: CATSEPGQGVWGYTF.

This clonotype showed up many times. The rearrangement links TRBV27 to TRBJ1-1; D is perhaps TRBD1 (6 bases). The germline V gene encodes CDR1 MNHEY and CDR2 SMNVEV (reference sequence). The CDR3 runs 12 residues. Trimming stripped 9 bases from V and 5 bases from J, with 13 bases between. The CDR3, as DNA: TGTGCCAGTAAGACAGGTAGAACTGAAGCTTTCTTT. It codes for CASKTGRTEAFF.

This clonotype occurred a few times. This sequence joins TRBV7-9 and TRBJ1-2; D remains unclear. Germline V gene data show CDR1 as SEHNR and CDR2 as FQNEAQ (reference sequence). The CDR3 runs to 14 residues. V shed 2 bases and J shed 1 base, with 8 bases lying between them. CDR3 in DNA: TGTGCCAGCAGCTTACCGGCTGATAACTATGGCTACACCTTC. This encodes CASSLPADNYGYTF.

A single count supports this clonotype. The CDR3 DNA sequence: TGTGCCAGCTCCTGGACAGGAGCGAACACTGAAGCTTTCTTT. Its protein product is CASSWTGANTEAFF. This chain connects TRBV6-1 to TRBJ1-1; the match to TRBD1 covers 7 bases. Trimming at V came to 8 bases and at J to 1 base, leaving 7 bases not matched to a gene. The CDR3 has 14 amino acids. Germline V gives CDR1 MNHNS, CDR2 SASEGT.